A selection of T cell receptor beta chains follows, all from one sample in a study of radiation and T cells in renal cell carcinoma. Data came from immunoSEQ multiplex PCR; TCRdb stores just in-frame clones and leaves some out. In the table there are some 95,000 clones, 86% of which are singletons. Source: blood, taken from a patient whose treatment included radiotherapy and nephrectomy. The source of these receptors is a man in his fifties with renal cell carcinoma. Each CDR3 is given with its conserved first and last residue. D genes are given only for firm matches. The size entry is marked missing in some rows and otherwise reads once, few, many or a size class.

NA	TRBV19	NA	TRBJ1-4	TGTGCCAGTAGGACCCTATTAACAACTAATGAAAAACTGTTTTTT	CASRTLLTTNEKLFF
NA	TRBV4-3	NA	TRBJ1-5	TGCGCCAGCAGCCAAGGCACGGCCAATCAGCCCCAGCATTTT	CASSQGTANQPQHF
NA	TRBV7-9	few	TRBJ2-5	TGTGCCAGCAGCTGGTACCAAGAGACCCAGTACTTC	CASSWYQETQYF
NA	TRBV10-3	NA	TRBJ2-1	TGTGCCATCAGTGGAGGGGGGGGATCCGATGAGCAGTTCTTC	CAISGGGGSDEQFF
TRBD1	TRBV11-1	few	TRBJ1-6	TGTGCCACGGGACAGCTAGATTCACCCCTCCACTTT	CATGQLDSPLHF
TRBD2	TRBV9	once	TRBJ2-1	TGTGCCAGCAGCGCCGGGGGGAGTGCGTACAATGAGCAGTTCTTC	CASSAGGSAYNEQFF
NA	TRBV30	medium-sized	TRBJ1-1	TGTGCCTGGAGAGAAATGAACACTGAAGCTTTCTTT	CAWREMNTEAFF
TRBD1	TRBV30	NA	TRBJ1-1	TGTGCCTGGAGTGGGGGACAGGGGTGGAACACTGAAGCTTTCTTT	CAWSGGQGWNTEAFF
NA	TRBV18	NA	TRBJ2-7	TGTGCCAGCTCATTTACAGGGACGGACTCCTACGAGCAGTACTTC	CASSFTGTDSYEQYF
TRBD1	TRBV14	NA	TRBJ1-2	TGTGCCAGCAGCGCCGGGACAGACTATGGCTACACCTTC	CASSAGTDYGYTF
NA	TRBV6-6	NA	TRBJ1-2	TGTGCCAGCATCGAAGGGACGTTCGTCAATGGCTACACCTTC	CASIEGTFVNGYTF
NA	TRBV6-5	NA	TRBJ1-4	TGTGCCAGCAACGGAGGGTCGGGGGAAAAACTGTTTTTT	CASNGGSGEKLFF
NA	TRBV5-6	NA	TRBJ2-7	TGTGCCAGCAGCTGGGGGTCAGATCGGTACGAGCAGTACTTC	CASSWGSDRYEQYF
NA	TRBV4-1	NA	TRBJ2-5	TGCGCCAGCAGCCAGCGGGGTCAAGAGACCCAGTACTTC	CASSQRGQETQYF
TRBD1	TRBV7-2	NA	TRBJ2-7	TGTGCCAGCAGCTTAAATTTCGGACAGGGCTACGAGCAGTACTTC	CASSLNFGQGYEQYF
TRBD1	TRBV5-1	NA	TRBJ2-7	TGCGCCAGCAGCTCCTCGACAGGGTCCTACGAGCAGTACTTC	CASSSSTGSYEQYF
NA	TRBV12-2	NA	TRBJ2-1	TGTGCAAGTCGCCTGATCCCGGTCTATGAGCAGTTCTTC	CASRLIPVYEQFF
NA	TRBV7-2	NA	TRBJ2-5	TGTGCCAGCAGCAACGAGCGGGCAGAGACCCAGTACTTC	CASSNERAETQYF
TRBD1	TRBV27	NA	TRBJ1-1	TGTGCCAGCAGACCGACAGGGATGAACACTGAAGCTTTCTTT	CASRPTGMNTEAFF
NA	TRBV6-1	NA	TRBJ1-4	TGTGCCAGCAGTGAACCCCCAACGGAGGAAAAACTGTTTTTT	CASSEPPTEEKLFF
TRBD2	TRBV2	NA	TRBJ2-1	TGTGCCAGCAGTGAAACTAGCGGGAACTACAATGAGCAGTTCTTC	CASSETSGNYNEQFF
NA	TRBV27	NA	TRBJ2-2	TGTGCCAGCAGTCCCGGGGCGAGTTACACCGGGGAGCTGTTTTTT	CASSPGASYTGELFF
TRBD1	TRBV27	NA	TRBJ2-7	TGTGCCAGCAGCCCTGTTGACAGGGGCGAGCAGTACTTC	CASSPVDRGEQYF
TRBD1	TRBV5-1	few	TRBJ1-2	TGCGCCAGCAGCGTCGGGACAGGGTACTATGGCTACACCTTC	CASSVGTGYYGYTF
TRBD1	TRBV19	NA	TRBJ2-2	TGTGCCAGTAGTATAGCCACGACAGGGACCGGGGAGCTGTTTTTT	CASSIATTGTGELFF
NA	TRBV7-2	few	TRBJ1-2	TGTGCCAGCAGCCAAGCCCCCCCATCCTATGGCTACACCTTC	CASSQAPPSYGYTF
NA	TRBV11-2	NA	TRBJ2-2	TGTGCCAGCAGCTTAGATGGGACGGGGGAGCTGTTTTTT	CASSLDGTGELFF
NA	TRBV7-2	once	TRBJ2-1	TGTGCCAGCAGCTTAAATGGTGGTAGCTCCTACAATGAGCAGTTCTTC	CASSLNGGSSYNEQFF
TRBD1	TRBV6-5	NA	TRBJ2-7	TGTGCCAGCAGTCGTCGACAGGGTTCCTACGAGCAGTACTTC	CASSRRQGSYEQYF
TRBD1	TRBV9	NA	TRBJ1-5	TGTGCCAGCAGCGTCACAGGGGACGGGGATCAGCCCCAGCATTTT	CASSVTGDGDQPQHF
NA	TRBV13	NA	TRBJ2-1	TGTGCCAGCAGCTTAGGCCTCGGCAGGACAAATGAGCAGTTCTTC	CASSLGLGRTNEQFF
NA	TRBV5-8	NA	TRBJ1-2	TGTGCCAGCAGCTGGGCGATCCGCCGTTCCTATGGCTACACTTTC	CASSWAIRRSYGYTF
NA	TRBV6-5	NA	TRBJ1-2	TGTGCCAGCAGGATGGAGTGGGCAGGGGCTGGCGGCTACACCTTC	CASRMEWAGAGGYTF
NA	TRBV20-1	NA	TRBJ2-3	TGCAGTGGGAGCACAGATACGCAGTATTTT	CSGSTDTQYF
NA	TRBV27	NA	TRBJ1-3	TGTGCCAGCAGTCCCTCCGCCGGAAACACCATATATTTT	CASSPSAGNTIYF
TRBD1	TRBV7-9	NA	TRBJ2-1	TGTGCCAGCAGCCCCAGGACAGGGGGGAATGAGCAGTTCTTC	CASSPRTGGNEQFF
NA	TRBV6-1	NA	TRBJ2-6	TGTGCCAGCAGTTCAAAGGGCGGGGCCAACGTCCTGACTTTC	CASSSKGGANVLTF
NA	TRBV27	NA	TRBJ1-2	TGTGCCAGCAGTTTATCTCCGGGGGCAGGCGGCTACACCTTC	CASSLSPGAGGYTF
TRBD1	TRBV4-2	NA	TRBJ2-4	TGTGCCAGCAGCCAAGAGAAGGACAGGGTAGAGTACTTC	CASSQEKDRVEYF
NA	TRBV28	once	TRBJ1-4	TGTGCCAGCAGGCCTCAACAAGGGGGGTTGTGGAAACTGTTTTTT	CASRPQQGGLWKLFF
NA	TRBV7-3	NA	TRBJ1-2	TGTGCCAGCAGCAACCTCCTCAGATCCGGCTACACCTTC	CASSNLLRSGYTF
TRBD1	TRBV18	once	TRBJ1-2	TGTGCCAGCTCACTTCGGACAGGGTTTGACTATGGCTACACCTTC	CASSLRTGFDYGYTF
NA	TRBV7-9	NA	TRBJ2-7	TGTGCCAGCAGCTTAGCGTCGGGGACTTTTTCAGGGCAGTACTTC	CASSLASGTFSGQYF
NA	TRBV28	NA	TRBJ1-2	TGTGCCAGCAGACCCTCCACTAACTATGGCTACACCTTC	CASRPSTNYGYTF
NA	TRBV27	NA	TRBJ2-1	TGTGCCAGCAGTTTATCGGTAGCGGTGAAGGGTGAGCAGTTCTTC	CASSLSVAVKGEQFF
NA	TRBV7-9	NA	TRBJ1-1	TGTGCCAGCGCCGCCGAGGAGGAAGCTTTCTTT	CASAAEEEAFF
TRBD1	TRBV7-3	NA	TRBJ2-3	TGTGCCAGCAGCGGACAGGGGTCAGGAGATACGCAGTATTTT	CASSGQGSGDTQYF
NA	TRBV2	NA	TRBJ1-6	TGTGCCAGCAGTCCGGACTTCTCACCCCTCCACTTT	CASSPDFSPLHF
NA	TRBV27	NA	TRBJ1-5	TGTGCCAGCAGTCAGACAACTAGCAATCAGCCCCAGCATTTT	CASSQTTSNQPQHF
TRBD2	TRBV7-3	NA	TRBJ2-1	TGTGCCAGCAGCTTAGGGCTAGCGGATGAGCAGTTCTTC	CASSLGLADEQFF